This record looks at one T cell receptor (beta chain) sequence and its context. No antigen is known for it. This record belongs to a study of T cells in Graves' hyperthyroidism and ophthalmopathy. Overall study results and limits: Ophthalmopathy was predicted by the model a median of roughly 6 months ahead of onset.

RNA transcripts gave rise to amplified TCR beta CDR3 regions. With the HTBI primer set, the TCR CDR3 went through a first round of RT-PCR. One entry per CDR3 protein, called by TCRdb with MiXCR from the multiplex PCR reads. The repertoire consists of hundreds of thousands of distinct CDR3 sequences, with approximately 14% occurring once and the leading ten covering approximately 13%. The V gene end was trimmed by 1 base and the J gene end by 5 bases; junction bases not matched to a gene: 3. Germline V gene data show CDR1 as LNHDA and CDR2 as SQIVND (reference sequence). The CDR3 is 14 residues long. The source of this sequence is a man aged 18 to 30 with Graves' ophthalmopathy. The sample was blood. The chain is built from TRBV19 and TRBJ2-5; 8 bases align to TRBD2. The DNA for the CDR3 is TGTGCCAGTAGTATAGTAGCGGGGAGCGAGACCCAGTACTTC. Translation gives CASSIVAGSETQYF.